This T cell receptor (beta chain) was observed in a study of blood T cell repertoires in COVID-19. Looking at the study overall: The samples span acute and convalescent COVID-19 from the United States, Italy and Spain. T cells, B-cell-depleted T cells, or PBMCs supplied cDNA or gDNA.

Original data processing: Estimates of nucleated cell counts were drawn from the amplification of reference gene primers. This table comes from immunoSEQ multiplex PCR, and its TCRdb copy is limited to in-frame clones, with some not included. V, J and clone size are those of that table, while D and trimming were read from the DNA. This table holds hundreds of thousands of clones, about nine tenths found once. J lost 4 bases, V lost 6 bases, and 9 bases had no gene match. The CDR3 loop spans 15 amino acids. Per germline, CDR1 LNHNV and CDR2 YYDKDF (reference sequence). This clone has a handful of counts.

The chain couples TRBV15 to TRBJ2-7, with 10 bases fitting TRBD1. This clonotype was sampled from a woman aged 25 to 39 with active or convalescent COVID-19. Sequenced: peripheral blood. As DNA, the CDR3 is TGTGCCACCAGAAGGGACAGGGGCGGAATTTACGAGCAGTACTTC. This encodes CATRRDRGGIYEQYF. Using reference TRBV15 and TRBJ2-7 for the parts outside the CDR3, the full variable domain is DAMVIQNPRYQVTQFGKPVTLSCSQTLNHNVMYWYQQKSSQAPKLLFHYYDKDFNNEADTPDNFQSRRPNTSFCFLDIRSPGLGDTAMYLCATRRDRGGIYEQYFGPGTRLTVT.